This T cell receptor beta chain was recovered during a study of blood T cell dynamics during melanoma immunotherapy. Study-level information: Standard first-line treatment here was pembrolizumab or nivolumab plus ipilimumab in metastatic melanoma.

This CDR3 has 14 residues. CDR1 is MGHRA and CDR2 is YSYEKL in the germline V gene. Trimming removed 4 bases at V and 1 base at J, with 7 bases between. Time point indicated: pre-treatment baseline. Sampling occurred pretreatment (T0) and at week 3 (W3), after cycle one of checkpoint blockade. No patient had earlier systemic cancer treatment, concurrent immunosuppressants, or another active cancer. Generated by immunoSEQ multiplex PCR, the TCRdb table keeps only in-frame clones and is missing some. The table has approximately 11,000 clones, around four fifths seen once. The chain employs TRBV4-1 and TRBJ2-2; D ambiguous. This clonotype originated in a human donor with melanoma. This specimen was blood, taken from a patient treated with checkpoint blockade. The CDR3 protein is CASSLTENTGELFF. DNA of the CDR3: TGCGCCAGCAGCCTAACAGAGAACACCGGGGAGCTGTTTTTT.